Each of the 29 T cell receptor beta chains below was sequenced from the same sample in a study of cytomegalovirus exposure and HLA in healthy donors. PCR used 60 Vbeta primers and 13 Jbeta primers. Only in-frame clones appear in the TCRdb table, and some are missing; sequencing was by immunoSEQ multiplex PCR. Found here are about 130,000 clones, 65% to 90% of them singletons; the top ten hold approximately 2.5%. The sample was PBMCs. These receptors came from a man in his forties or fifties in good health and CMV-seronegative.

The rearrangement joins TRBV5-1 to TRBJ2-5; D unresolved. CDR1 SGHRS and CDR2 YFSETQ come from the germline V gene. The CDR3 runs 12 residues. Deletions cut 5 bases from V and 0 bases from J, with 5 bases between. CDR3 region: CASRLDQETQYF. DNA for the CDR3: TGCGCCAGCAGGTTAGACCAAGAGACCCAGTACTTC.

The J gene is TRBJ2-3, the V gene TRBV4-2, with D hard to call. Looked up from germline, CDR1 is LGHNA and CDR2 is YNFKEQ. V lost 1 base, J lost 2 bases, and 10 bases lay in between. This CDR3 contains 15 residues. Here the CDR3 DNA reads TGTGCCAGCAGCCAAGTCCTCGGGTCCACAGATACGCAGTATTTT. Protein sequence: CASSQVLGSTDTQYF.

This clone was recorded a few times. The V call is TRBV18, the J call TRBJ2-7, with TRBD1 matching over 10 bases. CDR3 length: 14 residues. J lost 3 bases, V lost 4 bases, and 3 bases had no gene match. Germline V gene data show CDR1 as KGHSH and CDR2 as LQKENI. CDR3 protein: CASSRDRGFYEQYF. The CDR3 DNA reads as TGTGCCAGCTCACGGGACAGGGGATTCTACGAGCAGTACTTC.

The chain carries TRBV6-5 and TRBJ2-7, with TRBD1 as a possible D gene (6 bases). The germline V gene has CDR1 MNHEY and CDR2 SVGAGI. Deletions cut 0 bases from V and 3 bases from J, with 12 bases between. The CDR3 contains 15 residues. The CDR3 loop is CASSYSSGAGYEQYF. The DNA for the CDR3 is TGTGCCAGCAGTTACTCGTCAGGGGCAGGCTACGAGCAGTACTTC.

The rearrangement links TRBV9 to TRBJ2-3; no clear D. The CDR3 runs to 16 residues. Trimming stripped 1 base from V and 0 bases from J, with 12 bases between. Germline V gives CDR1 SGDLS, CDR2 YYNGEE. The DNA of the CDR3 is TGTGCCAGCAGCGTAAGCCTCCAAACTAGCACAGATACGCAGTATTTT. It is translated as CASSVSLQTSTDTQYF.

The chain employs TRBV9 and TRBJ2-3; 9 bases are shared with TRBD1. Unmatched junction bases numbered 5, after V lost 5 bases and J lost 4 bases. The germline V gene has CDR1 SGDLS and CDR2 YYNGEE. The CDR3 contains 14 residues. The CDR3 is CASSRGQGSDTQYF. The CDR3, as DNA: TGTGCCAGCAGTCGGGGACAGGGCTCAGATACGCAGTATTTT.

V and J are TRBV6-1 and TRBJ1-5, with TRBD1 matching 7 bases. V was clipped by 5 bases and J by 2 bases; unmatched bases: 6. Germline CDR1 MNHNS, CDR2 SASEGT. The CDR3 contains 15 residues. The CDR3 sequence is CASSTGVGGNQPQHF. The CDR3 coding sequence is TGTGCCAGCAGTACAGGGGTGGGGGGCAATCAGCCCCAGCATTTT.

V gene TRBV2 combines with J gene TRBJ2-1; possibly TRBD1 for D (5 bases). The CDR3 length is 15 residues. V gave up 2 bases and J gave up 7 bases, with 15 bases separating them. Germline V gene sequence: CDR1 SNHLY, CDR2 FYNNEI. CDR3 sequence: CASSEPHAPGNEQFF. DNA of the CDR3: TGTGCCAGCAGTGAACCCCACGCGCCAGGGAATGAGCAGTTCTTC.

The gene calls are TRBV30 and TRBJ1-4, with D perhaps TRBD1 (6 bases). V was clipped by 4 bases and J by 4 bases, with 10 bases between them. The germline V gene has CDR1 GTSNPN and CDR2 SVGIG (reference sequence). The CDR3 sequence is 13 residues long. This CDR3 is CAWMGAVNEKLFF. DNA for the CDR3: TGTGCCTGGATGGGGGCCGTTAATGAAAAACTGTTTTTT.

The chain is built from TRBV6-1 and TRBJ2-5; 9 positions match TRBD1. The J call may be faulty, since TRBJ2-7 better matches the DNA end. Germline CDR1 and CDR2: MNHNS and SASEGT. The CDR3 is 15 residues long. The CDR3 loop reads CASRSVRDRAYEQYF. In DNA, the CDR3 is TGTGCCAGCAGATCAGTTAGGGACAGGGCGTACGAGCAGTACTTC.

This chain connects TRBV10-1 to TRBJ2-3; weak D call: TRBD2 (5 bases). Germline values: CDR1 WNHNN, CDR2 SYGVQD (reference sequence). CDR3 length: 15 residues. The V end was cut by 0 bases, the J end by 9 bases, with 16 bases between. The CDR3 DNA reads as TGCGCCAGCAGTGAGTCGCTAGCCTCATGGAACACGCAGTATTTT. Translated: CASSESLASWNTQYF.

The chain links TRBV4-2 to TRBJ2-5; 8 bases agree with TRBD2. CDR1 and CDR2 (germline): LGHNA, YNFKEQ. The CDR3 loop spans 14 amino acids. V lost 5 bases and J lost 4; bases outside the gene matches: 6. CDR3: CASSTSGGRETQYF. The DNA of the CDR3 is TGTGCCAGCAGCACTTCGGGGGGGCGAGAGACCCAGTACTTC.

CDR3 bases: TGCGCCAGCAGTACGGGGTCGGGGGTCTCCGAGACCCAGTACTTC. It translates to CASSTGSGVSETQYF. The V call is TRBV5-1, the J call TRBJ2-5; the D gene is possibly TRBD2 (6 bases). The CDR3 consists of 15 residues. Germline CDR1 SGHRS, CDR2 YFSETQ. V was cut by 5 bases and J by 5 bases, with 19 bases left in between. Complete variable domain (other parts from reference TRBV5-1 and TRBJ2-5): KAGVTQTPRYLIKTRGQQVTLSCSPISGHRSVSWYQQTPGQGLQFLFEYFSETQRNKGNFPGRFSGRQFSNSRSEMNVSTLELGDSALYLCASSTGSGVSETQYFGPGTRLLVL.

The chain recombines TRBV14 with TRBJ1-2, with 7 bases matching TRBD1. Germline lookup yields CDR1 SGHDN and CDR2 FVKESK. The CDR3 has 14 residues. The J segment lost 3 bases and the V segment lost 3 bases, leaving 4 bases of the junction unmatched. The CDR3 nucleotides are TGTGCCAGCAGCCATAGACAGGGATACTATGGCTACACCTTC. This encodes CASSHRQGYYGYTF.

V usage is TRBV27 and J usage is TRBJ2-5, with TRBD2 as a possible D gene (6 bases). Germline CDR1 and CDR2: MNHEY and SMNVEV (reference sequence). There are 14 residues in the CDR3. The V and J ends lost 8 bases and 4 bases respectively, with 17 bases between them. CDR3 loop: CASSWGRPPETQYF. DNA of the CDR3: TGTGCCAGCTCCTGGGGGAGGCCTCCAGAGACCCAGTACTTC.

The rearrangement uses TRBV7-9 and TRBJ2-3; 7 bases are shared with TRBD1. Germline V gene lookup returns CDR1 SEHNR and CDR2 FQNEAQ (reference sequence). V lost 4 bases and J lost 1; bases outside the gene matches: 8. The length of the CDR3 is 16 residues. CDR3 sequence: CASSSNPGQRTDTQYF. CDR3 coding DNA: TGTGCCAGCAGCTCAAACCCGGGACAGCGCACAGATACGCAGTATTTT.

This sequence joins TRBV9 and TRBJ2-7; tentative D call: TRBD1 (6 bases). Trimming left V 3 bases short and J 4 bases short, with 17 bases between. The germline gives CDR1 SGDLS, CDR2 YYNGEE. This CDR3 has 15 amino acids. CDR3 DNA sequence: TGTGCCAGCAGCGGCGGACAGACGGTATCATACGAGCAGTACTTC. This gives the protein CASSGGQTVSYEQYF.

The chain couples TRBV28 to TRBJ2-1, with a tentative D call TRBD1 (6 bases). The CDR3 length is 14 residues. Germline CDR1 and CDR2: MDHEN and SYDVKM. Trimming took 7 bases from V and 0 from J, leaving 10 bases between them. CDR3 residues: CASKDRYSYNEQFF. DNA for the CDR3: TGTGCCAGCAAAGACAGGTACTCCTACAATGAGCAGTTCTTC.

V and J are TRBV5-1 and TRBJ2-5; D unresolved. TRBJ2-7 explains the end of the DNA better; the J call may be wrong. In germline, CDR1 is SGHRS, CDR2 YFSETQ. The CDR3 length is 13 residues. The DNA of the CDR3 is TGCGCCAGCAGCTTGACAGATTCCTACGAGCAGTACTTC. Protein product: CASSLTDSYEQYF.

This chain uses TRBV6-5 with TRBJ2-1; a weak D match, TRBD2 (7 bases). V dropped 8 bases and J dropped 7 bases, with 18 bases sitting between them. Germline CDR1 MNHEY, CDR2 SVGAGI. The CDR3 loop spans 14 amino acids. The CDR3 spells CASSRAGARNEQFF. Written as DNA, the CDR3 is TGTGCCAGCTCACGGGCGGGGGCCCGGAATGAGCAGTTCTTC.

This clone has a handful of counts. The chain uses TRBV5-4 and TRBJ1-6, with D maybe TRBD1 (6 bases). The CDR3 runs 14 residues. With 4 bases removed from V and 3 bases from J, the gap between germline ends came to 8 bases. From germline, CDR1 is SGHNT and CDR2 YYREEE (reference sequence). In DNA, the CDR3 is TGTGCCAGCAGCAACAGGGACTATAATTCACCCCTCCACTTT. Translating it yields CASSNRDYNSPLHF.

The chain joins TRBV7-2 to TRBJ1-3, with a weak D call TRBD1 (6 bases). From germline, CDR1 is SGHTA and CDR2 FQGNSA. This CDR3 has 15 amino acids. V lost 0 bases and J 7 bases, leaving 13 bases between the germline ends. The CDR3 loop reads CASSLAGAFGNTIYF. The DNA for the CDR3 is TGTGCCAGCAGCTTAGCGGGGGCGTTCGGCAACACCATATATTTT.

The CDR3 DNA reads TGTGCCAGCAGACCCGGGGACAGCGGCTACACCTTC. Encoded protein: CASRPGDSGYTF. The V and J genes are TRBV7-9 and TRBJ1-2, with 7 bases aligning to TRBD1. The CDR3 is 12 amino acids. Germline loops: CDR1 SEHNR, CDR2 FQNEAQ (reference sequence). V lost 6 bases, J lost 8 bases, and 6 bases stayed unmatched.

The chain recombines TRBV25-1 with TRBJ1-1; no clear D. Trimming removed 2 bases from V and 5 bases from J, with 15 bases in between. Germline V lookup: CDR1 MGHDK, CDR2 SYGVNS. This CDR3 contains 15 residues. The CDR3 protein is CASSERGVRTTEAFF. The CDR3 DNA reads TGTGCCAGCAGTGAACGCGGGGTCCGGACGACTGAAGCTTTCTTT.

The V call is TRBV11-1, the J call TRBJ1-2; D unclear. Trimming cost V 5 bases and J 7 bases, with 17 bases left between them. The CDR3 runs 14 residues. Germline V lookup: CDR1 SGHAT, CDR2 FQDESV (reference sequence). This CDR3 reads CASSPRDAAGGYTF. In DNA form, the CDR3 reads TGTGCCAGCAGCCCTAGGGATGCGGCGGGTGGCTACACCTTC.

The CDR3 sequence: CASSGRGINSPLHF. The CDR3 DNA sequence: TGTGCCAGCAGTGGGAGAGGGATCAACTCACCCCTCCACTTT. This sequence joins TRBV2 and TRBJ1-6; no definite D call. From germline, CDR1 is SNHLY and CDR2 FYNNEI. V dropped 4 bases and J dropped 10 bases, with 14 bases sitting between them. CDR3 length: 14 amino acids.

The V gene is TRBV5-1, the J gene TRBJ2-7; 7 bases are a match to TRBD1. With V trimmed by 8 bases and J by 0 bases, 5 bases remained unmatched. The CDR3 extends over 13 amino acids. CDR1 and CDR2 (germline): SGHRS, YFSETQ. CDR3 loop: CARTGTSSYEQYF. The CDR3 nucleotides read TGCGCCAGGACAGGGACGAGCTCCTACGAGCAGTACTTC.

This clone was counted once. The chain is built from TRBV12-5 and TRBJ2-1; D is uncertain. Germline loops: CDR1 LGHNT, CDR2 FRNRAP. This CDR3 has 12 residues. V was clipped by 4 bases and J by 7 bases, with 8 bases between them. CDR3 DNA: TGTGCTAGTGGTTCCTATTCAAATGAGCAGTTCTTC. Translating gives CASGSYSNEQFF.

This rearrangement joins TRBV15 to TRBJ1-5; D is unresolved. In germline, CDR1 is LNHNV, CDR2 YYDKDF (reference sequence). Trimming cost V 0 bases and J 3 bases, with 3 bases left between them. This CDR3 is built from 13 residues. Here the CDR3 reads CATSREANQPQHF. CDR3 coding DNA: TGTGCCACCAGCAGAGAAGCCAATCAGCCCCAGCATTTT.